The following is a TCR beta chain sequence with its context. This entry is derived from a study of blood T cell repertoires in COVID-19. About the study: COVID-19 samples, acute and convalescent, were from the United States, Italy and Spain. Nucleic acid was either cDNA or gDNA, and it came from T cells, B-cell-depleted T cells, or PBMCs.

The CDR3 sequence is 16 residues long. The junction had 13 bases not matched to a gene; V was cut back by 8 bases and J by 6 bases. Germline CDR1 and CDR2: MGHRA and YSYEKL. As handled by the study authors: Quantification of nucleated cells was approximated via reference gene primer amplification. The table came from immunoSEQ multiplex PCR; TCRdb's copy has only in-frame clones and leaves some out. The V and J calls and the clone size are those of that table, but D and trimming were determined from the DNA. The table lists tens of thousands of clones, around four fifths of them singletons. This chain links TRBV4-1 with TRBJ2-3; 11 bases are shared with TRBD2. The receptor comes from a woman aged 55-75 years with acute or convalescent COVID-19. Sequencing was performed on peripheral blood. The CDR3 sequence: CASYPLAGGPLDTQYF. The CDR3 DNA is TGCGCCAGCTACCCCTTAGCGGGAGGGCCGCTTGATACGCAGTATTTT.